This entry lists 18 T cell receptor beta chains sequenced from one sample in a study of blood T cells in healthy people across ages. It was with a sample-barcoded 5' primer and a J-beta primer mix that a second PCR of about 6 to 12 cycles was run. MiXCR, run by TCRdb on the 5' RACE reads, gives a single entry per CDR3 protein. The data contain 800,000 to 900,000 distinct CDR3 sequences, less than 80% of them singletons. Material: blood. The receptors derive from a man aged 25-45 years in good health.

This chain uses TRBV5-1 with TRBJ1-2; possibly TRBD1 for D (6 bases). CDR3 size: 14 residues. V lost 4 bases to trimming and J lost 8 bases, with 18 bases between them. Germline values: CDR1 SGHRS, CDR2 YFSETQ. CDR3 sequence: CASSTSTGLVGYTF. Written as DNA, the CDR3 is TGCGCCAGCAGCACCTCTACAGGGTTAGTCGGCTACACCTTC.

This clonotype was picked up one time. The chain employs TRBV6-5 and TRBJ2-7; D possibly matches TRBD1 or TRBD2 (5 bases each). The length of the CDR3 is 15 residues. Germline-derived CDR1 and CDR2 are MNHEY and SVGAGI. V lost 6 bases, J lost 0 bases, and 15 bases lay in between. CDR3 nucleotides: TGTGCCAGCAGAGATCCGGGACCGAGCTCCTACGAGCAGTACTTC. Its translation is CASRDPGPSSYEQYF.

V usage is TRBV5-5 and J usage is TRBJ1-4, with TRBD1 identical over 8 bases. The CDR3 is 16 residues long. CDR1 is SGHKS, CDR2 YYEKEE, per germline (reference sequence). Losses at the gene ends were 3 bases for V and 7 bases for J; bases not matched to a gene: 11. CDR3 in DNA: TGTGCCAGCAGCTCCCAACAGGGGGGTGTACTTGAAAAACTGTTTTTT. Amino acids: CASSSQQGGVLEKLFF.

Comments on this clonotype: One end of the junction fails to match germline, which may point to a read error. The V and J genes are TRBV7-7 and TRBJ2-1; TRBD2 might be the D (6 bases). CDR1 is SSHAT and CDR2 is FNYEAQ in the germline V gene (reference sequence). The CDR3 runs 14 residues. In DNA form, the CDR3 reads TGTGCTAGCAGTCGGCTCCGGGGGTACAATGAGCAGTTCTTC. Amino acid sequence: CASSRLRGYNEQFF.

V gene TRBV6-4 combines with J gene TRBJ1-6; D possibly corresponds to TRBD1 (6 bases). V was cut by 4 bases and J by 6 bases, with 10 bases left in between. From germline, CDR1 is MRHNA and CDR2 SNTAGT. The CDR3 runs 14 residues. The CDR3 DNA follows: TGTGCCAGCAGTGCGGCAGGGGCTAATTCACCCCTCCACTTT. This encodes CASSAAGANSPLHF.

This chain joins TRBV7-8 and TRBJ2-7; a weak D match, TRBD2 (5 bases). V lost 4 bases and J lost 1, with 20 bases in between. The CDR3 is made up of 17 amino acids. In germline, CDR1 is SGHVS, CDR2 FQNEAQ. The CDR3 is CASSSGFGQQPSYEQYF. For the CDR3, the DNA is TGTGCCAGCAGCTCGGGATTCGGCCAGCAACCTTCCTACGAGCAGTACTTC.

This clonotype showed up just once. This rearrangement joins TRBV9 to TRBJ2-1; perhaps TRBD2 as D (7 bases). Per the germline V gene, CDR1 is SGDLS and CDR2 is YYNGEE. Trimming stripped 0 bases from V and 7 bases from J, with 17 bases between. This CDR3 comprises 16 residues. DNA for the CDR3: TGTGCCAGCAGCGTAGGGGGGGGGCTAGTCGTTAATGAGCAGTTCTTC. It yields the protein CASSVGGGLVVNEQFF.

The sample holds one count of this clonotype. The chain uses TRBV5-6 and TRBJ2-1; 8 bases line up with TRBD2. The CDR3 has 15 residues. Losses at the gene ends were 4 bases for V and 6 bases for J; bases not matched to a gene: 9. From germline, CDR1 is SGHDT and CDR2 YYEEEE. As DNA, the CDR3 is TGTGCCAGCAGCCCCAGCCCGGGGGGGGGCAATGAGCAGTTCTTC. This translates into CASSPSPGGGNEQFF.

This chain connects TRBV7-2 to TRBJ2-7, with D hard to call. The CDR3 spans 13 residues. Per germline, CDR1 SGHTA and CDR2 FQGNSA. V was pared by 3 bases and J by 2 bases, with 8 bases between. In nucleotides, the CDR3 is TGTGCCAGCAGCTTGATCGAAGCCTACGAGCAGTACTTC. Translation: CASSLIEAYEQYF.

CDR3 nucleotides: TGTGCCAGCAGCTTCTCTAGCGGGGTTAGGGAGCAGTTCTTC. Its protein product is CASSFSSGVREQFF. The V gene is TRBV7-2, the J gene TRBJ2-1, with TRBD2 identical over 9 bases. Germline CDR1 SGHTA, CDR2 FQGNSA. The V segment lost 3 bases and the J segment 10 bases; nucleotides outside the gene matches: 7. The CDR3 loop spans 14 amino acids.

The table lists this clonotype with many counts. Germline is not matched at one junction end, which may reflect a read error. The J gene is TRBJ2-7, the V gene TRBV24-1; the D is unclear. The CDR3 runs 15 residues. Germline assignment: CDR1 KGHDR and CDR2 SFDVKD. The DNA for the CDR3 is TGTGCCACCAGTGACCCGCGCACTCCCTCCAACGAGCAGTACTTC. Translation gives CATSDPRTPSNEQYF.

The rearrangement uses TRBV10-3 and TRBJ2-3, with D uncertain. The ends were cut back, 0 bases at V and 11 bases at J, with 9 bases in the middle. The germline V gene has CDR1 ENHRY and CDR2 SYGVKD. The CDR3 extends over 12 amino acids. This CDR3 reads CAISESARGQYF. CDR3 DNA: TGTGCCATCAGTGAGTCGGCGCGCGGGCAGTATTTT.

The gene calls are TRBV20-1 and TRBJ1-6, with 7 positions matching TRBD1. In germline, CDR1 is DFQATT, CDR2 SNEGSKA (reference sequence). The V and J ends lost 5 bases and 3 bases, in that order; junction bases with no gene match: 7. The CDR3 contains 15 residues. CDR3 amino acids: CSAGYGQDYNSPLHF. CDR3 nucleotides: TGCAGTGCTGGATACGGACAGGACTATAATTCACCCCTCCACTTT.

The V call is TRBV6-2 or TRBV6-3, the J call TRBJ2-7; 8 bases are a match to TRBD2. Matching the DNA end better, TRBJ2-4 makes the J call doubtful. The CDR3 consists of 16 residues. CDR1 and CDR2 from the germline V gene are MNHEY and SVGEGT. The CDR3 sequence is CASSYSPGGAKNIQYF. For the CDR3, the DNA is TGTGCCAGCAGTTACTCTCCGGGGGGGGCCAAAAACATTCAGTACTTC.

The CDR3 region is CASTLVYAAGELFF. Here the CDR3 DNA reads TGTGCCAGCACCCTAGTTTATGCAGCCGGGGAGCTGTTTTTT. The gene calls are TRBV6-5 and TRBJ2-2; no firm D call. CDR3 length: 14 amino acids. Germline assignment: CDR1 MNHEY and CDR2 SVGAGI. Trimming removed 7 bases from V and 6 bases from J, with 15 bases in between.

V gene TRBV28 combines with J gene TRBJ2-7; possibly TRBD2 for D (6 bases). The CDR3 contains 12 residues. Germline CDR1 and CDR2: MDHEN and SYDVKM. The V end lost 7 bases, the J end lost 3 bases, and 10 bases lay between the germline ends. CDR3 sequence reads: CASTRGGYEQYF. CDR3 in DNA: TGTGCCAGCACAAGGGGAGGCTACGAGCAGTACTTC.

The chain carries TRBV11-2 and TRBJ2-7; D is unresolved. The V end was cut by 6 bases, the J end by 1 base, with 13 bases between. CDR3 length equals 14 residues. CDR1 SGHAT and CDR2 FQNNGV come from the germline V gene. CDR3 DNA sequence: TGTGCCAGCAGTCGCGGCCACAGTTCCTACGAGCAGTACTTC. Translating it yields CASSRGHSSYEQYF.

This chain uses TRBV4-3 with TRBJ2-3, with TRBD2 matching over 10 bases. This CDR3 region has 18 residues. V shed 5 bases and J 1 base; nucleotides not matched to a gene: 12. Germline values: CDR1 LGHNA, CDR2 YSLEER. The CDR3 region is CASSSKPLGTSGTDTQYF. The CDR3 DNA follows: TGCGCCAGCAGCTCCAAACCTCTTGGGACTAGCGGCACAGATACGCAGTATTTT.